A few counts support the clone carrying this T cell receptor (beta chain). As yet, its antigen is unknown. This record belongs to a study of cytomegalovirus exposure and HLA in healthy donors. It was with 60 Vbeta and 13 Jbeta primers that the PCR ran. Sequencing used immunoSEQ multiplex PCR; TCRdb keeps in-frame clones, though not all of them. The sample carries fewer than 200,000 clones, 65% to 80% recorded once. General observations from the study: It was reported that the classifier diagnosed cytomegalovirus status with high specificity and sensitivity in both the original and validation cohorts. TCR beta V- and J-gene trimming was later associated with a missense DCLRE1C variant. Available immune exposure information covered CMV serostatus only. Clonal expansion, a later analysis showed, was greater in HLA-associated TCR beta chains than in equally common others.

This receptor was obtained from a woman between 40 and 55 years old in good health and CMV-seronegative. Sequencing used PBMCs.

This CDR3 is CASSVGDRRLNTEAFF. The CDR3 DNA follows: TGTGCCAGCAGTGTGGGGGACAGGCGTTTGAACACTGAAGCTTTCTTT. The chain uses TRBV2 and TRBJ1-1; 8 bases are shared with TRBD1. CDR3 length: 16 amino acids. The J segment lost 0 bases and the V segment lost 4 bases, leaving 7 bases of the junction unmatched. Germline-derived CDR1 and CDR2 are SNHLY and FYNNEI.